This entry lists 20 T cell receptor beta chains sequenced from one sample in a study of blood T cells in healthy people across ages. A sample-barcoded 5' primer and a J-beta primer mix were used in a second PCR of roughly 6 to 12 cycles. TCRdb re-called the 5' RACE reads through MiXCR, storing one row per CDR3 protein. The sample holds about 780,000 distinct CDR3 sequences, 35% to 50% seen once. The sample taken for sequencing was blood. The receptors stem from a man older than 75 in good health.

This clonotype was picked up many times. A much larger clone differs from this one at a single base, so this may be a read error. The chain employs TRBV4-2 and TRBJ2-1; D unresolved. The DNA end favors TRBJ2-7, so the J call may be wrong. This CDR3 is built from 15 residues. Germline values: CDR1 LGHNA, CDR2 YNFKEQ. CDR3 in amino acids: CASSQGLSNYNEQYF. In nucleotides, the CDR3 is TGTGCCAGCAGCCAAGGCCTTAGCAACTACAATGAGCAGTACTTC.

V usage is TRBV24-1 and J usage is TRBJ2-5; 9 positions match TRBD2. Germline V gene sequence: CDR1 KGHDR, CDR2 SFDVKD. Germline trimming cut 1 base from V and 2 bases from J; bases unmatched to any gene: 4. This CDR3 is built from 16 residues. CDR3 in amino acids: CATSDFGLAFQETQYF. CDR3 DNA sequence: TGTGCCACCAGTGATTTCGGACTAGCGTTTCAAGAGACCCAGTACTTC.

This chain joins TRBV15 and TRBJ2-5, with TRBD1 as a possible D gene (5 bases). Germline-derived CDR1 and CDR2 are LNHNV and YYDKDF (reference sequence). CDR3 length: 15 residues. V was shortened by 0 bases and J by 5 bases, with 13 bases between the two germline ends. CDR3 residues: CATSRDLHRSETQYF. CDR3 nucleotide sequence: TGTGCCACCAGCAGAGATCTCCACAGGTCGGAGACCCAGTACTTC.

The chain uses TRBV6-1 and TRBJ2-1, with 9 bases fitting TRBD1. Germline V gene lookup returns CDR1 MNHNS and CDR2 SASEGT. Unmatched junction bases numbered 13, after V lost 6 bases and J lost 13 bases. The CDR3 contains 14 residues. In DNA, the CDR3 is TGTGCCAGCAGCGGAACAGGGGGCGTGGGGACCCAGTTCTTC. This gives the protein CASSGTGGVGTQFF.

In its sample, this clonotype was seen many times. The chain uses TRBV7-2 and TRBJ2-7, with 8 bases aligning to TRBD1. The CDR3 runs to 14 residues. V was clipped by 7 bases and J by 6 bases; unmatched bases: 11. The V gene's germline CDR1 is SGHTA and CDR2 FQGNSA. Here the CDR3 reads CASTDRASVGEQYF. As DNA, the CDR3 is TGTGCCAGCACGGACAGGGCTTCCGTGGGCGAGCAGTACTTC.

The V call is TRBV20-1, the J call TRBJ2-5, with TRBD1 matching over 9 bases. Germline V lookup: CDR1 DFQATT, CDR2 SNEGSKA (reference sequence). The CDR3 is made up of 14 amino acids. The V segment lost 0 bases and the J segment 11 bases; nucleotides outside the gene matches: 10. CDR3 sequence: CSARDHRGHNEQYF. In DNA form, the CDR3 reads TGCAGTGCTAGAGACCACAGGGGGCACAATGAGCAGTACTTC.

The chain employs TRBV5-1 and TRBJ2-7; 14 nucleotides align to TRBD2. Germline CDR1 reads SGHRS; CDR2 reads YFSETQ. The J segment lost 7 bases and the V segment lost 4 bases, leaving 13 bases of the junction unmatched. The CDR3 sequence is 17 residues long. DNA of the CDR3: TGCGCCAGCAGCCGCGGGGGACTAGCGGGGGTATACAATGAGCAGTACTTC. Protein product: CASSRGGLAGVYNEQYF. Complete variable domain (other parts from reference TRBV5-1 and TRBJ2-7): KAGVTQTPRYLIKTRGQQVTLSCSPISGHRSVSWYQQTPGQGLQFLFEYFSETQRNKGNFPGRFSGRQFSNSRSEMNVSTLELGDSALYLCASSRGGLAGVYNEQYFGPGTRLTVT.

CDR3 loop: CASSLAGLADYEQYF. The DNA for the CDR3 is TGTGCCAGCAGCTTAGCCGGACTAGCGGACTACGAGCAGTACTTC. The V gene is TRBV7-2, the J gene TRBJ2-7; 10 nucleotides align to TRBD2. The junction had 2 bases not matched to a gene; V was cut back by 0 bases and J by 3 bases. CDR3 size: 15 residues. Germline V lookup: CDR1 SGHTA, CDR2 FQGNSA.

The V gene is TRBV29-1, the J gene TRBJ2-3; maybe TRBD1 (5 bases). The V and J ends lost 4 bases and 2 bases respectively, with 13 bases between them. Germline lookup yields CDR1 SQVTM and CDR2 ANQGSEA. CDR3 length equals 14 residues. In nucleotides, the CDR3 is TGCAGCGTTGGAGAACAGGCAAACACAGATACGCAGTATTTT. Its translation: CSVGEQANTDTQYF.

The chain carries TRBV7-9 and TRBJ2-5; TRBD1 matches at 7 bases. The assigned J gene may be wrong: the sequence end matches TRBJ2-7 better. This CDR3 is built from 13 residues. Germline CDR1 reads SEHNR; CDR2 reads FQNEAQ (reference sequence). This CDR3 is CASSGGQKDEQYF. Here the CDR3 DNA reads TGTGCCAGCAGCGGGGGACAGAAGGACGAGCAGTACTTC.

This clonotype was picked up one time. The chain carries TRBV5-1 and TRBJ2-7; D not certain. The CDR3 extends over 12 amino acids. V was cut by 4 bases and J by 3 bases, with 8 bases left in between. CDR1 SGHRS and CDR2 YFSETQ come from the germline V gene. The CDR3 loop reads CASSAAIYEQYF. The CDR3 bases are TGCGCCAGCAGCGCCGCGATCTACGAGCAGTACTTC.

The chain links TRBV20-1 to TRBJ1-2, with TRBD1 matching over 9 bases. The CDR3 totals 14 residues. V shed 3 bases and J 2 bases; nucleotides not matched to a gene: 4. CDR1 is DFQATT and CDR2 is SNEGSKA in the germline V gene (reference sequence). The DNA of the CDR3 is TGCAGTGCTAGGTTGGGACAGGGCAACTATGGCTACACCTTC. Encoded protein: CSARLGQGNYGYTF.

The CDR3 loop is CASSQSGQHQETQYF. The CDR3 DNA reads TGTGCCAGCAGCCAGAGCGGGCAGCACCAAGAGACCCAGTACTTC. The chain couples TRBV7-2 to TRBJ2-5, with a weak D call TRBD2 (6 bases). CDR3 length: 15 residues. V shed 5 bases and J shed 0 bases, with 13 bases lying between them. The germline gives CDR1 SGHTA, CDR2 FQGNSA.

This clonotype appeared a few times. The chain is built from TRBV12-3 or TRBV12-4 and TRBJ2-7; possibly TRBD2 for D (5 bases). The germline V and J ends were trimmed by 8 bases and 2 bases, with 7 bases remaining between them. The CDR3 has 11 residues. Here the CDR3 reads CASEGAYEQYF. In DNA, the CDR3 is TGTGCCAGCGAGGGAGCCTACGAGCAGTACTTC.

This chain links TRBV10-3 with TRBJ1-2, with TRBD1 matching 9 bases. V was pared by 0 bases and J by 8 bases, with 7 bases of the junction left unmatched. The CDR3 spans 15 residues. Germline loops: CDR1 ENHRY, CDR2 SYGVKD. CDR3: CAISESGGTGSGYTF. For the CDR3, the DNA is TGTGCCATCAGTGAGTCGGGAGGGACAGGGAGCGGCTACACCTTC.

This clonotype has a handful of counts. The rearrangement joins TRBV24-1 to TRBJ2-3, with TRBD2 identical over 8 bases. There are 14 residues in the CDR3. Germline-derived CDR1 and CDR2 are KGHDR and SFDVKD. Trimming removed 3 bases from V and 7 bases from J; junction bases left unmatched: 5. The CDR3 nucleotides are TGTGCCACCAGTGATGCTAGCGGGCCGAATACGCAGTATTTT. This encodes CATSDASGPNTQYF.

The chain couples TRBV14 to TRBJ2-1; 8 bases are shared with TRBD1. The germline gives CDR1 SGHDN, CDR2 FVKESK. This CDR3 has 16 residues. Unmatched junction bases numbered 6, after V lost 2 bases and J lost 3 bases. CDR3 loop: CASSQIYGTGYNEQFF. DNA of the CDR3: TGTGCCAGCAGCCAAATCTACGGGACAGGCTACAATGAGCAGTTCTTC.

V is TRBV19 and J is TRBJ2-1; 9 positions agree with TRBD2. This CDR3 region has 13 residues. Germline V gene lookup returns CDR1 LNHDA and CDR2 SQIVND (reference sequence). V lost 4 bases, J lost 8 bases, and 3 bases stayed unmatched. DNA of the CDR3: TGTGCCAGTAGTACAGCGGGAGGCGATGAGCAGTTCTTC. Its translation is CASSTAGGDEQFF.

This sequence joins TRBV29-1 and TRBJ2-5; the match to TRBD2 covers 14 bases. The CDR3 sequence is 15 residues long. V shed 4 bases, J shed 11 bases, and the junction held 12 bases outside the gene matches. The V gene's germline CDR1 is SQVTM and CDR2 ANQGSEA. The CDR3 DNA reads TGCAGCGTTGCTCCGGGACTAGCGGGAGAGGGGGAGCAGTACTTC. It codes for CSVAPGLAGEGEQYF.

In this sample, this clonotype turned up a few times. V usage is TRBV10-3 and J usage is TRBJ2-5, with 11 bases matching TRBD2. CDR1 ENHRY and CDR2 SYGVKD come from the germline V gene. The ends lost 6 bases at V and 4 bases at J; junction bases unmatched: 13. There are 17 residues in the CDR3. CDR3 residues: CAIRGGTSGRDGETQYF. CDR3 DNA sequence: TGTGCCATCAGGGGAGGGACTAGCGGTCGGGACGGAGAGACCCAGTACTTC.